The clone carrying this T cell receptor beta chain was recorded a few times. The antigen is unknown. This specimen comes from a study of T cell repertoires in cytomegalovirus infection. Across the whole study: Recently identified HLA-C-restricted CMV epitopes were among the peptides used. Notes on the study in general: HLA-C-restricted, CMV-specific TCR beta clonotypes were dominant ex vivo.

TCRdb re-called the reads with MiXCR, one entry per CDR3 protein. This sample yields roughly 220,000 distinct CDR3 sequences, of which 38% are seen a single time; approximately 59% belongs to the top ten. The CDR3 totals 16 residues. V gave up 7 bases and J gave up 7 bases; unmatched junction bases: 13. The source material was CD8+ T cells from cultured PBMCs, sampled from culture after CMV antigen stimulation. The J gene is TRBJ1-3, the V gene TRBV12-3 or TRBV12-4, with 10 bases fitting TRBD1. The TCR sequence derives from a human donor in good health (CMV status not recorded). Some clones in this sample may be carry-over from other donors' samples. Here the CDR3 reads CASTNPGQGELNTIYF. In DNA form, the CDR3 reads TGTGCCAGCACCAACCCTGGACAGGGGGAACTGAACACCATATATTTT.